Reported below is one TCR beta chain. The CDR3 is 15 residues long. Germline loops: CDR1 LGHNA, CDR2 YSLEER. V lost 1 base to trimming and J lost 7 bases, with 11 bases between them. Profiled with immunoSEQ multiplex PCR; TCRdb holds only in-frame clones, not every one. The sample holds 140,000 or so clones; about 92% are singletons and the top ten take roughly 1.7%. This specimen comes from a study of T cell responses to AZD1222 COVID-19 vaccine. Material: peripheral blood, obtained 28 days after the second AZD1222 dose. This sequence originates from an adult who received the AZD1222 COVID-19 vaccine. This rearrangement joins TRBV4-3 to TRBJ1-6; D remains ambiguous. The CDR3 loop is CASSQVRRENSPLHF. The DNA for the CDR3 is TGCGCCAGCAGCCAAGTCCGGCGGGAGAATTCACCCCTCCACTTT.